The 5 T cell receptor beta chains in this list originate from one sample, sequenced in a study of siplizumab effects on memory and regulatory T cells. Clones were read by immunoSEQ multiplex PCR, and TCRdb kept only the in-frame ones, dropping some. The sample yields 62,000 or so clones, less than 90% seen once. Sequenced material: memory CD4+ T cells sorted from blood. Receptors originate from a human donor in good health.

J is TRBJ2-1 and V is TRBV19; 13 bases line up with TRBD2. The germline CDR1 and CDR2 sequences are LNHDA and SQIVND (reference sequence). The length of the CDR3 is 17 residues. V was clipped by 5 bases and J by 10 bases; unmatched bases: 14. CDR3 region: CASSPTSGRALSREQFF. CDR3 nucleotides: TGTGCCAGTAGTCCTACTAGCGGGAGGGCCTTGTCTCGAGAGCAGTTCTTC.

This rearrangement joins TRBV11-2 to TRBJ2-7, with 7 nucleotides matching TRBD1. The germline V gene encodes CDR1 SGHAT and CDR2 FQNNGV. The CDR3 is 15 amino acids. V shed 5 bases and J 12 bases; nucleotides not matched to a gene: 19. The CDR3 DNA sequence: TGTGCCAGCAGCCCGCACCGGGACAGATTGATGCATCCGTACTTC. This gives the protein CASSPHRDRLMHPYF.

V gene TRBV19 combines with J gene TRBJ1-5; no clear D gene. V dropped 4 bases and J dropped 2 bases, with 15 bases sitting between them. Germline CDR1 is LNHDA and CDR2 is SQIVND (reference sequence). The CDR3 is made up of 16 amino acids. As DNA, the CDR3 is TGTGCCAGTAGTACCCCTGCCCCAGGCGGCAATCAGCCCCAGCATTTT. It encodes CASSTPAPGGNQPQHF. Full variable domain (remainder filled in from reference TRBV19 and TRBJ1-5): DGGITQSPKYLFRKEGQNVTLSCEQNLNHDAMYWYRQDPGQGLRLIYYSQIVNDFQKGDIAEGYSVSREKKESFPLTVTSAQKNPTAFYLCASSTPAPGGNQPQHFGDGTRLSIL.

V is TRBV7-2 and J is TRBJ2-1; the D call may be TRBD1 or TRBD2 (5 bases each). Trimming took off 1 base at V and 6 bases at J, with 19 bases between the two ends. Germline values: CDR1 SGHTA, CDR2 FQGNSA. This CDR3 has 17 residues. CDR3 residues: CASSLGGPGQVSNEQFF. CDR3 nucleotides: TGTGCCAGCAGCTTAGGGGGCCCGGGGCAGGTAAGCAATGAGCAGTTCTTC. Full variable domain (outside the CDR3, taken from reference TRBV7-2 and TRBJ2-1): GAGVSQSPSNKVTEKGKDVELRCDPISGHTALYWYRQSLGQGLEFLIYFQGNSAPDKSGLPSDRFSAERTGGSVSTLTIQRTQQEDSAVYLCASSLGGPGQVSNEQFFGPGTRLTVL.

V usage is TRBV7-9 and J usage is TRBJ1-3; D not certain. Germline CDR1 SEHNR, CDR2 FQNEAQ (reference sequence). V was shortened by 0 bases and J by 0 bases, with 6 bases between the two germline ends. This CDR3 region has 15 residues. The CDR3 sequence: CASSLASLSGNTIYF. DNA of the CDR3: TGTGCCAGCAGCTTAGCCAGCCTCTCTGGAAACACCATATATTTT.